This T cell receptor beta chain originates from a study of T-cell reconstitution after alpha-beta-depleted transplantation in children. The CDR3 extends over 11 amino acids. Trimming shortened V by 9 bases and J by 4 bases, and 10 bases separated the two germline ends. CDR1 MGHDK and CDR2 SYGVNS come from the germline V gene. A TCRbeta library incorporating unique molecular identifiers was prepared. Each CDR3 protein is one row after TCRdb ran MiXCR on the PCR reads. The sample has tens of thousands of distinct CDR3 sequences; about 7% are singletons. The input for sequencing was PBMCs from the stem cell graft donor, taken from the stem cell graft. The chain employs TRBV25-1 and TRBJ2-7, with TRBD1 as a possible D gene (6 bases). The clonotype comes from a human donor who donated a stem cell graft to a child with acute lymphoblastic leukemia. The CDR3 is CARLQGYEQYF. CDR3 sequence (DNA): TGTGCCAGACTTCAGGGGTACGAGCAGTACTTC.